This T cell receptor beta chain was sequenced in a study of human thymus T cells. Study results and limitations: Thymic and blood repertoires seemed to favor certain V and J genes. Thymic repertoires of unrelated individuals were reported in related research to overlap highly.

Corrective cardiac surgery supplied the resected thymus tissue. It was healthy Finnish infants having corrective surgery for congenital heart defects who were the donors. As for this clone: Its antigen remains unknown.

This CDR3 region has 15 residues. The germline CDR1 and CDR2 sequences are SGDLS and YYNGEE. Trimming stripped 4 bases from V and 8 bases from J, with 18 bases between. Assay: immunoSEQ multiplex PCR; the TCRdb copy retains only in-frame clones and omits some. The sample consists of roughly 130,000 clones, over 85% of them appearing once. The sequencing sample was made of thymus tissue. The chain carries TRBV9 and TRBJ1-4, with D possibly being TRBD1 (6 bases). This TCR was recovered from a boy less than two years old with a congenital heart defect but otherwise immunologically healthy. The DNA for the CDR3 is TGTGCCAGCAGCTCCCCAGAGGGGGGACGGGAAAAACTGTTTTTT. Translating gives CASSSPEGGREKLFF.